The 8 T cell receptor beta chains reported below all come from one sample, sequenced in a study of control samples from healthy donors and cancer patients. The data were produced by immunoSEQ multiplex PCR, yet TCRdb's version contains in-frame clones alone and is incomplete. The sample includes 100,000 to 150,000 clones, about 90% of them seen just once. Sequenced input: blood. These receptors originate from a young man in good health.

The chain combines TRBV5-1 with TRBJ1-1; 9 nucleotides line up with TRBD1. Unmatched junction bases numbered 8, after V lost 5 bases and J lost 0 bases. Germline CDR1 SGHRS, CDR2 YFSETQ. The CDR3 consists of 16 residues. CDR3 amino acids: CASRLTGGLVNTEAFF. In DNA form, the CDR3 reads TGCGCCAGCAGGCTAACAGGGGGCCTCGTGAACACTGAAGCTTTCTTT.

The chain is built from TRBV10-3 and TRBJ1-1, with unresolved D. Germline V gene data show CDR1 as ENHRY and CDR2 as SYGVKD. V gave up 6 bases and J gave up 0 bases, with 14 bases separating them. CDR3 length: 15 residues. The CDR3 DNA reads TGTGCCATCAGCGACATCGGCGTAATGAACACTGAAGCTTTCTTT. Translated, it gives CAISDIGVMNTEAFF.

The V call is TRBV30, the J call TRBJ2-7; maybe TRBD1 (5 bases). Trimming cost V 1 base and J 4 bases, with 11 bases left between them. The germline V gene has CDR1 GTSNPN and CDR2 SVGIG (reference sequence). The CDR3 sequence is 13 residues long. The CDR3 protein is CAWSAQDMYEQYF. CDR3 nucleotides: TGTGCCTGGAGTGCGCAGGACATGTACGAGCAGTACTTC.

The gene calls are TRBV7-3 and TRBJ2-3; 10 bases fit TRBD2. Germline CDR1 and CDR2: SGHTA and FQGTGA. There are 18 residues in the CDR3. The V gene end was trimmed by 3 bases and the J gene end by 2 bases; junction bases not matched to a gene: 11. For the CDR3, the DNA is TGTGCCAGCAGCTTTTCCGGGGCTAGCGGGAGACACACAGATACGCAGTATTTT. Encoded protein: CASSFSGASGRHTDTQYF.

The chain couples TRBV19 to TRBJ2-2; no reliable D call. CDR3 length equals 12 residues. Per the germline V gene, CDR1 is LNHDA and CDR2 is SQIVND (reference sequence). V shed 6 bases and J shed 5 bases, with 7 bases lying between them. CDR3 sequence: CASRVETGELFF. In DNA form, the CDR3 reads TGTGCCAGTAGGGTAGAGACCGGGGAGCTGTTTTTT.

As DNA, the CDR3 is TGTGCCAGCAGCGTAGGGGGGACCGGGGAGCTGTTTTTT. Its translation: CASSVGGTGELFF. The chain uses TRBV9 and TRBJ2-2; D tentatively reads TRBD1 or TRBD2 (5 bases each). Germline CDR1 is SGDLS and CDR2 is YYNGEE. The CDR3 is made up of 13 amino acids. V lost 0 bases to trimming and J lost 5 bases, with 5 bases between them.

The chain combines TRBV6-1 with TRBJ1-5; D is ambiguous. Germline CDR1 MNHNS, CDR2 SASEGT. The CDR3 is made up of 15 amino acids. V was pared by 2 bases and J by 7 bases, with 15 bases between. The CDR3 protein is CASSEMAIPRQPQHF. The DNA for the CDR3 is TGTGCCAGCAGTGAAATGGCAATTCCTCGGCAGCCCCAGCATTTT.

The chain has TRBV18 and TRBJ1-2, with TRBD1 as a possible D gene (5 bases). V was cut by 1 base and J by 3 bases, with 18 bases left in between. The CDR3 runs 17 residues. Germline V gives CDR1 KGHSH, CDR2 LQKENI. CDR3 sequence: CASSPLRVSRGYYGYTF. The CDR3 DNA is TGTGCCAGCTCACCACTCAGGGTCTCCAGAGGTTACTATGGCTACACCTTC.